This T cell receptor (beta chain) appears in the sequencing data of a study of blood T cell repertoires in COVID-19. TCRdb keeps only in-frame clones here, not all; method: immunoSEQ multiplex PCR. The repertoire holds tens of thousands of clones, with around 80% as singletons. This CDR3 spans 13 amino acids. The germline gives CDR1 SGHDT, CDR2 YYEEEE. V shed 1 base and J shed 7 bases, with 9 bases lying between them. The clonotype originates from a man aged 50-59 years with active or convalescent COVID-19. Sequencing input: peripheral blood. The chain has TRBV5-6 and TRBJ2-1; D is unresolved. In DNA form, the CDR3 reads TGTGCCAGCAGCTTGCTTGAGAGGAATGAGCAGTTCTTC. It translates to CASSLLERNEQFF.